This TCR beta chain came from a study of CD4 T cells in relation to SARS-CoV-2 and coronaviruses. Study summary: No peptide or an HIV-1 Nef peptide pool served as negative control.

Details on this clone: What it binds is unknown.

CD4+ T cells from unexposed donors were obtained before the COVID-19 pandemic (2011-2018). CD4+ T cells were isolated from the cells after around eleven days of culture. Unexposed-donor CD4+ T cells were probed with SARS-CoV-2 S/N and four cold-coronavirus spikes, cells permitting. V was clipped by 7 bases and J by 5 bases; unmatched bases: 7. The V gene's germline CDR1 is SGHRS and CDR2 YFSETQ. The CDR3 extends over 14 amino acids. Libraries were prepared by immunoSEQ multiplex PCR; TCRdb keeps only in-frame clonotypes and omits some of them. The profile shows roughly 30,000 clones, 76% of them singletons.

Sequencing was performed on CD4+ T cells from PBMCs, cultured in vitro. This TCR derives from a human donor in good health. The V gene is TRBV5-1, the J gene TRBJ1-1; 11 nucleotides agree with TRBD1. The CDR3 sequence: CASAPGTGGTEAFF. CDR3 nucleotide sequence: TGCGCCAGCGCCCCCGGGACAGGGGGTACTGAAGCTTTCTTT.